The clone carrying this T cell receptor (beta chain) was seen more than once but under ten times. Its specificity is not known. This record belongs to a study of T cell responses to AZD1222 COVID-19 vaccine. Study outcomes and limitations: Only six people who got AZD1222 tested seropositive at baseline.

Profiling relied on immunoSEQ multiplex PCR, and the TCRdb table lists in-frame clones only, not all of them. The table includes approximately 150,000 clones, more than 80% detected once. Germline V CDR1 and CDR2: SGHRS, YFSETQ. This CDR3 has 13 residues. V lost 5 bases to trimming and J lost 2 bases, with 10 bases between them. The TCR was taken from an adult in good health. This chain connects TRBV5-1 to TRBJ1-2, with D hard to call. Sequencing used peripheral blood, obtained on day 0 of AZD1222 vaccination. CDR3 coding DNA: TGCGCCAGCAGGACTGACGTGAACTATGGCTACACCTTC. Translated: CASRTDVNYGYTF.